This TCR beta chain was captured in a study of CD8 T cells in ankylosing spondylitis (dated by TCRdb to 2017 to 2019). Study-wide context: The study set out to find disease-linked TCR variants by profiling T cell receptor beta repertoires in ankylosing spondylitis patients and healthy donors. Samples of peripheral blood were taken, and for ankylosing spondylitis patients, synovial fluid was collected as well. In total, the full study cohort was made up of 85 to 140 healthy donors and 20 to 25 ankylosing spondylitis patients.

The paper's findings and limits, for the study overall: The disease-linked clones were reported to be significantly enriched in matched synovial fluid samples from ankylosing spondylitis patients. Blood from ankylosing spondylitis patients appeared to be characterized by a TCR beta motif composed of under ten highly homologous amino acid variants. Some motif variants were previously reported in synovial fluid and blood of reactive arthritis patients, suggesting common disease-initiation mechanisms. The disease-linked clones showed a CD8+ phenotype and occurred at relatively low frequencies in peripheral blood.

This clonotype is medium-sized (0.01 to 0.1%) in terms of sample share. Its antigen remains unidentified. Base qualities are missing; no much larger clone stands one base away. The sequencer listed for this sample is Illumina HiSeq 2500. Quantitative 5'-RACE with molecular barcodes was used to prepare TCR beta libraries. On the study's bioinformatics: A new computational method based on a probabilistic model of VDJ rearrangement was used to identify disease-linked TCR variants. The raw public data were reprocessed by TCRdb itself: fastp quality trimming at Q25, MiXCR clonotype calling, in-frame beta chains only. Duplicate CDR3 protein sequences are folded into a single record with the most common DNA and genes. These V and J calls rely on TCRdb rather than the paper's analysis. Counted in this sample were about 160,000 distinct CDR3 sequences; around 42% of them appeared once. The ten top clones hold roughly 15% of the sample.

Synovial fluid samples were paired with blood samples taken from the same ankylosing spondylitis patients. Including the terminal cysteine and phenylalanine, the CDR3 comprises 13 residues. Only the CDR3 DNA stays, 39 bases, in frame from base 1. V gives up 5 bases and J gives up 6 bases, and the segment between their germline ends measures 12 bases. The germline V gene (reference sequence) sets CDR1 to MNHEY and CDR2 to SMNVEV. Sample: synovial fluid, either unsorted or a sorted T cell fraction (not recorded which). The sequence derives from a male donor with ankylosing spondylitis. The rearrangement joined TRBV27 to TRBJ2-3, with no D gene named confidently. The CDR3 reads as follows: CASSPWSGDTQYF. The nucleotide sequence reads as follows: TGTGCCAGCAGTCCCTGGAGTGGGGATACGCAGTATTTT.